Given below is one T cell receptor beta chain in context. This sample is part of a study of blood T cell repertoires in COVID-19. Study at large: Researchers got acute and convalescent COVID-19 samples from the United States, Italy and Spain. In each case, the material was cDNA or gDNA derived from T cells, B-cell-depleted T cells, or PBMCs.

Per the authors' pipeline: Nucleated cell counts were estimated from reference gene primer amplification. Assay used: immunoSEQ multiplex PCR; TCRdb lists only in-frame clones, some missing. The DNA was the basis for D and trimming; V, J and clone size are from that table. The sample contains around 150,000 clones, around 90% of which appear only once. The length of the CDR3 is 15 residues. Germline lookup yields CDR1 SGHRS and CDR2 YFSETQ. V was cut by 1 base and J by 0 bases, with 8 bases left in between. The TCR originated in a man in his sixties with active or convalescent COVID-19. Sample: peripheral blood. V is TRBV5-1 and J is TRBJ1-3; D ambiguous. DNA for the CDR3: TGCGCCAGCAGCTTGTCTCCCTACTCTGGAAACACCATATATTTT. Translated: CASSLSPYSGNTIYF. Combining the CDR3 with reference TRBV5-1 and TRBJ1-3 gives the whole variable domain KAGVTQTPRYLIKTRGQQVTLSCSPISGHRSVSWYQQTPGQGLQFLFEYFSETQRNKGNFPGRFSGRQFSNSRSEMNVSTLELGDSALYLCASSLSPYSGNTIYFGEGSWLTVV.